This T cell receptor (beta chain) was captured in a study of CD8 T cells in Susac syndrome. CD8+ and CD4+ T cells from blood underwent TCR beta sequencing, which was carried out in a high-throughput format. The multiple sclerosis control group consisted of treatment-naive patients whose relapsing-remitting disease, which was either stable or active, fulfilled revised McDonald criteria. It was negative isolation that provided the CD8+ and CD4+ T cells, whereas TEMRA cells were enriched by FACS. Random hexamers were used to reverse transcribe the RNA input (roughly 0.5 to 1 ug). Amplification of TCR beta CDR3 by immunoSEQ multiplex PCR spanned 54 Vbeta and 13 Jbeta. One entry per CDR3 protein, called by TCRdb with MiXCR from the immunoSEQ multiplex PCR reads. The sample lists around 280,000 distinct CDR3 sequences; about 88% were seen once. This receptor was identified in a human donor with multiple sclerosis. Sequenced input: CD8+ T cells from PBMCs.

The chain's CDR3 is CSGLVGPYEQYF. The CDR3 DNA follows: TGCAGTGGGTTGGTCGGCCCCTACGAGCAGTACTTC. The chain is built from TRBV29-1 and TRBJ2-7; D unclear. The CDR3 is 12 amino acids. Germline V gene lookup returns CDR1 SQVTM and CDR2 ANQGSEA.